This TCR beta chain is drawn from a study of chemoradiotherapy in HPV16-positive cancers. Background on the study: Candidate HPV-specific clones and shared TCR motifs came from a couple of HPV16-positive patients.

With regard to this clone: What it recognizes is unknown.

Over chemoradiotherapy, repertoires were sampled more than once. From germline, CDR1 is PRHDT and CDR2 FYEKMQ (reference sequence). The length of the CDR3 is 15 residues. Trimming cost V 8 bases and J 3 bases, with 20 bases left between them. Points from the study as a whole: Candidate HPV-specific clones and E7-related TCR motifs grew in tumor during treatment. Functional assays defining HPV-specific T cells used only a couple of HPV16-positive patients.

The repertoire was sequenced with immunoSEQ multiplex PCR; TCRdb's copy has only in-frame clones and lacks some. The sample consists of roughly 3,400 clones, about 88% of them appearing once. The sequence derives from a human donor with HPV-associated anogenital cancer. The V call is TRBV13, the J call TRBJ2-7; the D is unclear. Sequenced here: tumor tissue, sampled from a patient who underwent chemoradiotherapy. DNA of the CDR3: TGTGCCAGCCTACTTACTAACCAAGCGAGCTACGAGCAGTACTTC. Protein product: CASLLTNQASYEQYF.